The present entry profiles one T cell receptor beta chain with its context. The antigen it recognizes is unknown. The record has no base qualities; no much larger clone is one base away. The CDR3 spans 14 residues, from the cysteine through the phenylalanine. The CDR3 DNA has 42 bases and is translated from base 1. Between the V and J ends, shortened by 7 bases and 8 bases respectively, the junction contains 20 bases. CDR1 and CDR2 are read off the germline V gene as SNHLY and FYNNEI. This specimen comes from a study of blood T cell repertoires in COVID-19 (TCRdb year 2020). Background on the whole study: The collaborator samples originated in the United States, Italy and Spain and spanned the acute and convalescent phases of COVID-19. The material from the prospective study consisted of cDNA or gDNA derived from T cells, B-cell-depleted T cells, or PBMCs. The dataset comprised deeply sampled blood TCRbeta repertoires from subjects exposed to, actively infected with, or recovered from COVID-19. The repertoires were made available in a free public database intended to serve as a resource for research on the immune response to SARS-CoV-2. Samples were obtained from the ongoing ImmuneRACE study (first 160 participants) and from 1,254 subjects provided by 6 global collaborators. Nearly every sample came with metadata listing a de-identified subject ID, COVID-19 status, age in years and sex. Where HLA class I and class II types were available, the types were taken from metadata supplied by the sample provider, not from assay-based typing. Overall study results and their limits: The amount of clinical and demographic metadata varied by source and participant and was provided uncurated.

Participants in the prospective study were enrolled through a virtual design, were aged roughly 18 to 95 years, and lived in some 24 United States geographic areas. Cohort assignment in the prospective study relied on participant-reported clinical history from a screening survey and a study questionnaire. Exposed participants had been in contact, within 2 weeks of entering the study, with a person who had a PCR-confirmed or clinician-diagnosed case of COVID-19. Each participant in the prospective study had whole blood, serum and a nasopharyngeal or oropharyngeal swab collected by mobile phlebotomists. Prospective study participants could optionally give additional blood draws and questionnaires over an approximately 2-month period. Before DNA extraction, blood samples from the prospective study were shipped at room temperature or frozen. TCRbeta CDR3 regions were amplified from genomic DNA by means of the immunoSEQ Assay, a bias-controlled multiplex PCR. In the source study's methods: Within the assay, amplification of reference gene primers was used to estimate how many nucleated cells each sample contained. To quantify the absolute abundance of each unique TCRbeta CDR3 rearrangement, sequence reads were collapsed and filtered. For each sample, productive Simpson clonality was calculated by taking the square root of Simpson's diversity index across productive rearrangements. In TCRdb, the immuneACCESS table is reduced to in-frame sequences with V and J assigned. These tables do not hold every clone; where another copy was compared, an unresolved V gene accounts for under half, and the others remain unexplained. From that table come the V and J calls and clone size; the DNA was used to work out D and trimming. The sample table lists about 320,000 clones, 85% of them with a count of one. The top ten hold approximately 1.9% of the sample.

Recombination joined TRBV2 with TRBJ1-2; a tentative D call is TRBD1 (5 bases match). The receptor comes from a woman in her thirties who had been exposed to COVID-19. The source material was PBMCs or T cells enriched from blood (not recorded which). The DNA sequence follows: TGTGCCAGCACCTACGGTCAAGGGGAGGGCGGCTACACCTTC. This is translated as CASTYGQGEGGYTF.